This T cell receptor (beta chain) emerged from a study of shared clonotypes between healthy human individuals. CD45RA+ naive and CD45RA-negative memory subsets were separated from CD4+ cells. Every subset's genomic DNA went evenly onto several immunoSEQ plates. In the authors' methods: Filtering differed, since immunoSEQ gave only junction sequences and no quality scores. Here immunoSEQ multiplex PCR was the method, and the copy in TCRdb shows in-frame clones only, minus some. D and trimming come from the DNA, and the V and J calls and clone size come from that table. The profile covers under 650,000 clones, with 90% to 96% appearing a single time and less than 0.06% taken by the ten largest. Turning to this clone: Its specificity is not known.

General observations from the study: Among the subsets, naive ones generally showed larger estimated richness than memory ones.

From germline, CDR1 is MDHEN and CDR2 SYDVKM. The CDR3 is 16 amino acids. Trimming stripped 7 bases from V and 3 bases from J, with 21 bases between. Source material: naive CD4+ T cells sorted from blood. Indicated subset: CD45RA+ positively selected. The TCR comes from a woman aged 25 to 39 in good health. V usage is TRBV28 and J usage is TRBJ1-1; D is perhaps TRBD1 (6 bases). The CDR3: CASTPGGPSSDTEAFF. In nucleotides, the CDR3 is TGTGCCAGCACTCCGGGGGGGCCTTCTAGTGACACTGAAGCTTTCTTT.